These T cell receptor beta chains were read from a single sample in a study of T cells in Graves' hyperthyroidism and ophthalmopathy. TCRdb called the multiplex PCR reads again in MiXCR, with one record for every CDR3 protein. The sample consists of under 800,000 distinct CDR3 sequences, approximately 15% of them appearing once. The sequencing input was blood. These receptors originate from a woman under 30 with Graves' hyperthyroidism. CDR3s include the opening cysteine and the closing phenylalanine or tryptophan. Each record gives: J gene, D gene, V gene, CDR3 length, CDR3 protein. A D gene is named only where the DNA matches it firmly.

j_call: TRBJ1-1
d_call: NA
v_call: TRBV28
cdr3_length: 13
cdr3_aa: CASKTTADTEAFF

j_call: TRBJ2-1
d_call: TRBD1
v_call: TRBV15
cdr3_length: 17
cdr3_aa: CATSRDRRDRMDNEQFF

j_call: TRBJ1-5
d_call: TRBD1
v_call: TRBV6-1
cdr3_length: 16
cdr3_aa: CASRTGQGGSNQPQHF

j_call: TRBJ1-1
d_call: TRBD1
v_call: TRBV20-1
cdr3_length: 12
cdr3_aa: CSAGTGGTEAFF

j_call: TRBJ2-6
d_call: NA
v_call: TRBV11-2
cdr3_length: 17
cdr3_aa: CASSLAGGTSGANVLTF

j_call: TRBJ2-1
d_call: TRBD2
v_call: TRBV7-9
cdr3_length: 16
cdr3_aa: CAEHKPLRELGNEQFF

j_call: TRBJ2-5
d_call: NA
v_call: TRBV29-1
cdr3_length: 10
cdr3_aa: CSARFETQYF

j_call: TRBJ1-1
d_call: NA
v_call: TRBV24-1
cdr3_length: 14
cdr3_aa: CATSDPGRPTEAFF

j_call: TRBJ2-7
d_call: TRBD1
v_call: TRBV20-1
cdr3_length: 15
cdr3_aa: CSAPDRKPPSYEQYF

j_call: NA
d_call: NA
v_call: TRBV7-2
cdr3_length: 15
cdr3_aa: CASSLGGGLTYEQFF

j_call: TRBJ2-4
d_call: TRBD2
v_call: TRBV11-2
cdr3_length: 17
cdr3_aa: CASSLAGGGAAKNIQYF

j_call: TRBJ2-3
d_call: TRBD1
v_call: TRBV5-1
cdr3_length: 16
cdr3_aa: CASSRGQGAGTDTQYF

j_call: TRBJ2-7
d_call: NA
v_call: TRBV5-1
cdr3_length: 21
cdr3_aa: CASSFRAAQQLWGEPTYEQYF

j_call: TRBJ2-2
d_call: TRBD2
v_call: TRBV29-1
cdr3_length: 14
cdr3_aa: CSVRREGVTGELFF

j_call: TRBJ2-7
d_call: TRBD2
v_call: TRBV4-3
cdr3_length: 15
cdr3_aa: CASSQQTSSSYEQYF

j_call: TRBJ1-4
d_call: NA
v_call: TRBV4-1
cdr3_length: 16
cdr3_aa: CASSQGRARGQGKLFF

j_call: TRBJ2-7
d_call: TRBD2
v_call: TRBV12-3/TRBV12-4
cdr3_length: 18
cdr3_aa: CASSFVDAGGSSRNEQYF

j_call: TRBJ2-1
d_call: TRBD2
v_call: TRBV20-1
cdr3_length: 18
cdr3_aa: CSARDRGTSGRPYNEQFF

j_call: TRBJ2-7
d_call: TRBD2
v_call: TRBV29-1
cdr3_length: 15
cdr3_aa: CSVENPSSGSYEQYF

j_call: TRBJ2-5
d_call: NA
v_call: TRBV28
cdr3_length: 16
cdr3_aa: CASSKILTRESETQYF